The rows below give T cell receptor beta chains drawn from one sample of a study of cytotoxic CD8 clonotypes in ibrutinib-treated CLL. The table came from immunoSEQ multiplex PCR; TCRdb's copy has only in-frame clones and leaves some out. The sample has 40,000 to 55,000 clones, approximately 82% seen once. The material sequenced was PBMCs, taken after 24 months of ibrutinib treatment. These receptors were taken from a human donor with chronic lymphocytic leukemia. The CDR3 runs from the conserved cysteine through the conserved F or W. The order of the fields is V gene, D gene, clone size, J gene, CDR3 DNA, CDR3 protein. A D gene is named only where the DNA matches it firmly. Not all rows give a size; the values are once, few, many and, for expanded clones, a class.

TRBV10-3	TRBD1	-	TRBJ2-2	TGTGCCATCAGTGGGCCAGGGGGCTCGAACACCGGGGAGCTGTTTTTT	CAISGPGGSNTGELFF
TRBV30	-	once	TRBJ2-5	TGTGCCTGGACCCATTCGGGAGTTGGGGAGACCCAGTACTTC	CAWTHSGVGETQYF
TRBV7-9	TRBD1	-	TRBJ1-1	TGTGCCAGCAGCTTAGAGGGGGCGAATACTGAAGCTTTCTTT	CASSLEGANTEAFF
TRBV28	-	-	TRBJ1-2	TGTGCCAGCAGTCTAACAGGGAACTATGGCTACACCTTC	CASSLTGNYGYTF
TRBV7-2	-	-	TRBJ2-3	TGTGCCAGCAGCTTAGCCGCGCGGCCCACAGATACGCAGTATTTT	CASSLAARPTDTQYF
TRBV10-3	TRBD2	-	TRBJ2-7	TGTGCCATCGAGGCTAGCGGGGTCGGGGAGCAGTACTTC	CAIEASGVGEQYF
TRBV11-2	-	-	TRBJ1-2	TGTGCCAGCAGCTTAGTTGGTGGCGTCTATGGCTACACCTTC	CASSLVGGVYGYTF
TRBV14	TRBD1	-	TRBJ1-1	TGTGCCAGCAGCGACGGGACAGGGAGTGAAGCTTTCTTT	CASSDGTGSEAFF
TRBV28	TRBD2	-	TRBJ2-7	TGTGCCAGCAGTGGAGGGACCGGGAGGCGGCCCTACGAGCAGTACTTC	CASSGGTGRRPYEQYF
TRBV4-3	-	-	TRBJ1-5	TGCGCCAGCAGCCAAGATCGGACAGACCAGCCCCAGCATTTT	CASSQDRTDQPQHF
TRBV27	TRBD2	-	TRBJ2-1	TGTGCCAGCAGTTTATCGGGCGGGAGGGGTGTTTGGCAGTTCTTC	CASSLSGGRGVWQFF
TRBV11-3	-	-	TRBJ1-3	TGTGCCAGCAGCTTAGAAGTCCGGGGCCCCCCTGAATACTCTGGAAACACCATATATTTT	CASSLEVRGPPEYSGNTIYF
TRBV10-1	TRBD2	many	TRBJ2-7	TGCGCCAGCAGTGATGGGACTAGCGGAGACTCCTACGAGCAGTACTTC	CASSDGTSGDSYEQYF
TRBV27	TRBD2	medium-sized	TRBJ2-1	TGTGCCAGCAGCCCCGTAGCGGGAGACTCCTACAATGAGCAGTTCTTC	CASSPVAGDSYNEQFF
TRBV7-2	-	-	TRBJ2-7	TGTGCCAGCACCCCCCAGAGTGTGGCCCCCCCCTACGAGCAGTACTTC	CASTPQSVAPPYEQYF